The 15 T cell receptor delta chains below were found in one sample sequenced in a study of γδ T cells in repeated Plasmodium falciparum infection. TCRdb reanalysed the multiplex PCR reads via CATT. In the table there are about 50,000 delta-chain clones, roughly 1.9% of which are singletons. Bulk repertoires came from Vgamma9/Vdelta2+ or Vdelta2-negative gammadelta T cells flow-sorted from PBMC. The sequenced sample was gamma-delta T cells from blood. The source is a pool of human donors (malaria-infected and uninfected, not separated).

This clone was recorded many times. A far larger clone differs by one base, so this is likely a read error. This sample also contains other DNA sequences that code for the same CDR3. V gene TRAV38-2/DV8 combines with J gene TRDJ1, with 12 positions matching TRDD3. Here the J gene came from matching the DNA to germline, since TCRdb omits it. This CDR3 contains 26 residues. CDR1 is TSESDYY and CDR2 is QEAYKQQN in the germline V gene. The V and J ends lost 0 bases and 3 bases, in that order; junction bases with no gene match: 33. CDR3 amino acids: CAYRSAWAHPLKDRYWGIPISDKLIF. The CDR3, as DNA: TGTGCTTATAGGAGCGCGTGGGCCCATCCCCTCAAAGACCGGTACTGGGGGATACCAATCTCCGATAAACTCATCTTT.

This clone was found a few times. This DNA's translation and the protein TCRdb lists, from a much larger clone, do not match at residue 11, likely due to a read error; the protein shown is translated from the DNA. The V and J genes are TRDV3 and TRDJ1, with 8 positions matching TRDD3. TCRdb supplies no J gene; here it was assigned by aligning the nucleotide sequence to germline. From germline, CDR1 is TVYSNPD and CDR2 GDNSRS (reference sequence). V lost 2 bases to trimming and J lost 3 bases; unmatched junction nucleotides: 14. CDR3 length: 16 amino acids. The CDR3 loop is CAFDYWGPAYSDKLIF. In nucleotides, the CDR3 is TGTGCCTTTGATTACTGGGGGCCAGCGTACTCCGATAAACTCATCTTT.

Comments on this clone: This likely came from a read error, as a far larger clone is one base away. Other DNA sequences in this sample translate to the same CDR3. V usage is TRDV1 and J usage is TRDJ1; the D gene is possibly TRDD2 (9 bases). TCRdb leaves out the J gene; it was filled in here by matching the DNA to germline. Trimming stripped 3 bases from V and 0 bases from J, with 29 bases between. Germline lookup yields CDR1 TSWWSYY and CDR2 QGS. The CDR3 loop spans 21 amino acids. The CDR3 coding sequence is TGTGCTCTTGGGGACCCTTCCTACGCCGTACTGGGGGTTATATACACCGATAAACTCATCTTT. It translates to CALGDPSYAVLGVIYTDKLIF.

In its sample, this clone was seen many times. TCRdb's entry gives the protein of a much larger clone, which mismatches this DNA's translation at residue 9, likely from a read error; the protein reported here is translated from the DNA. The chain joins TRDV2 to TRDJ1, with D unclear. CDR1 is GEAIGNYY, CDR2 EKD, per germline. This CDR3 is built from 18 residues. V lost 0 bases and J lost 0, with 19 bases in between. The CDR3 loop reads CACDTVDGTKRYTDKLIF. Written as DNA, the CDR3 is TGTGCCTGTGACACCGTCGACGGGACTAAACGGTACACCGATAAACTCATCTTT.

This clone showed up just a few times. This likely came from a read error, as a far larger clone is one base away. Other DNA sequences in the same sample also yield this CDR3. The chain joins TRAV38-2/DV8 to TRDJ1; TRDD3 agrees at 9 bases. TCRdb records no J gene; here it was assigned by comparing the DNA to germline. V was clipped by 6 bases and J by 0 bases; unmatched bases: 21. Germline CDR1 reads TSESDYY; CDR2 reads QEAYKQQN. The CDR3 length is 20 residues. CDR3 in amino acids: CAYIVLTDGGYGPYTDKLIF. The CDR3 DNA reads TGTGCTTATATAGTCCTGACTGATGGGGGATATGGGCCGTACACCGATAAACTCATCTTT.

This clone occurred a few times. This sequence is one base from a far larger clone and is likely a read error. Other DNA variants within this sample encode the same CDR3. No J gene was called, and the V gene is TRDV1; the tabulated D call, TRDD3, remains unverified against the DNA. This CDR3 has 24 residues. Germline V gene data show CDR1 as TSWWSYY and CDR2 as QGS. CDR3 residues: CALGKRLAILFKLLGDMSTAQLFF. CDR3 DNA: TGTGCTCTTGGGAAGCGTTTGGCAATACTTTTCAAACTCCTTGGGGATATGTCGACAGCACAACTCTTTTTT.

This clone has a count of ten or more. TCRdb's entry gives the protein of a much larger clone, which mismatches this DNA's translation at residue 16, likely from a read error; the protein reported here is translated from the DNA. V gene TRDV1 combines with J gene TRDJ1; maybe TRDD3 (6 bases). Germline CDR1 TSWWSYY, CDR2 QGS. The CDR3 contains 20 residues. This CDR3 is CALGELQVRGCPYYTEKLIF. CDR3 nucleotide sequence: TGTGCTCTTGGGGAACTTCAGGTCCGGGGATGCCCCTATTACACCGAGAAACTCATCTTT.

Note on this clone: The amino acid sequence in TCRdb belongs to a much larger clone and departs from this DNA's translation at residues 5 and 6, likely a sequencing read error; the sequence shown is translated from the DNA. The chain couples TRDV1 to TRDJ1, with 8 positions matching TRDD3. TCRdb is silent on the J gene; assignment here came from matching the DNA to germline. The germline V gene has CDR1 TSWWSYY and CDR2 QGS. Trimming cost V 5 bases and J 0 bases; bases outside gene matches: 23. This CDR3 is built from 21 residues. In nucleotides, the CDR3 is TGTGCTCTTGGGAGGGCTCTACTTTGGTGGGGGATCCCTTTCTACACCGATAAACTCATCTTT. Protein sequence: CALGRALLWWGIPFYTDKLIF.

A few counts support this clone. The protein that TCRdb holds for this DNA derives from a much larger clone and differs from the translated DNA at residue 5, which likely indicates a read error; the protein shown here is translated from the DNA. This chain links TRAV38-2/DV8 with TRDJ1, with D unclear. Since TCRdb gives no J gene, matching the DNA to germline was used here to assign it. Trimming pared 4 bases from V and 0 bases from J, leaving 28 bases between. The CDR3 has 20 amino acids. In germline, CDR1 is TSESDYY, CDR2 QEAYKQQN. The CDR3 DNA reads as TGTGCTTATAGGTGGGTTTCCCCCTCCGAAGGCCCTCGGTACACCGATAAACTCATCTTT. As protein: CAYRWVSPSEGPRYTDKLIF.

This clone was counted ten times or more. The TCRdb protein comes from a much larger clone and disagrees with this DNA's translation at residue 3, likely due to a read error; the protein given here is derived from the DNA. V and J are TRAV38-2/DV8 and TRDJ1; TRDD3 is a possible D gene (5 bases). This CDR3 has 15 residues. Trimming removed 10 bases from V and 5 bases from J, with 24 bases in between. Germline V gene sequence: CDR1 TSESDYY, CDR2 QEAYKQQN. CDR3 amino acids: CAPSRGIRRADKLIF. The CDR3 nucleotides are TGTGCTCCGTCCCGTGGGATCCGGCGGGCTGATAAACTCATCTTT.

As for this clone: The protein TCRdb lists belongs to a much larger clone and differs from this DNA's translation at residue 4, which points to a read error; the protein shown is made from the DNA. The chain has TRDV2 and TRDJ1; TRDD3 might be the D (5 bases). The J gene, not given by TCRdb, was assigned here from a germline match of the nucleotide sequence. The CDR3 runs 15 residues. The V end was cut by 4 bases, the J end by 1 base, with 15 bases between. CDR1 GEAIGNYY and CDR2 EKD come from the germline V gene. The CDR3 here is CACDRRGALTDKLIF. CDR3 DNA sequence: TGTGCCTGTGATCGGCGGGGGGCCCTCACCGATAAACTCATCTTT.

This clone was seen a few times. A far larger clone is one base from this, pointing to a likely read error. The sample carries other DNA sequences with the same CDR3. The DNA of the CDR3 is TGCGCTCTTGGGGAACTAAGCTACTTTTGGCGGTCTCCATATACTGGGGGATACGCGGCCGATAAACTCATCTTT. This gives the protein CALGELSYFWRSPYTGGYAADKLIF. The chain links TRDV1 to TRDJ1; 13 bases line up with TRDD3. TCRdb supplies no J gene; here it was assigned by aligning the nucleotide sequence to germline. Germline CDR1 is TSWWSYY and CDR2 is QGS. The CDR3 totals 25 residues.

Points on this clone: A far larger clone is off by one base, so a read error is likely. The same CDR3 is also encoded by other DNA sequences in this sample. The V and J genes are TRDV1 and TRDJ1, with TRDD3 matching over 7 bases. The J gene, not given by TCRdb, was assigned here from a germline match of the nucleotide sequence. Germline CDR1 TSWWSYY, CDR2 QGS. CDR3 size: 20 residues. The CDR3 sequence: CALGERLPYWGPYRTDKLIF. CDR3 nucleotide sequence: TGTGCTCTCGGGGAGCGGCTCCCGTACTGGGGACCTTACCGCACCGATAAACTCATCTTT.

This clone was seen only a few times. This probably arose from a read error, given a far larger clone one base away. This same CDR3 is encoded by further DNA sequences in the sample. This chain uses TRDV2 with TRDJ1; 10 bases line up with TRDD3. TCRdb carries no J gene annotation; the J gene was assigned here by matching the DNA with germline. CDR3 length: 23 residues. Per germline, CDR1 GEAIGNYY and CDR2 EKD. The CDR3 coding sequence is TGCGCCTGTGGCAAACACTTCCTAATGAGGGGGATACGCTCCCGGGGTTGCACCGATAAACTCATCTTT. Amino acid sequence: CACGKHFLMRGIRSRGCTDKLIF.

The chain uses TRDV1 and TRDJ1; TRDD3 agrees at 10 bases. The J gene comes from matching the DNA to germline here; TCRdb lacks it. Per germline, CDR1 TSWWSYY and CDR2 QGS. The CDR3 sequence is 24 residues long. J gave up 0 bases and V 1 base, and 26 bases lay outside the gene matches. DNA for the CDR3: TGTGCTCTTGGGGAACCGTCCACCTTTTTTCCTCTTGGGGGATACCTCCTGTACACCGATAAACTCATCTTT. As protein: CALGEPSTFFPLGGYLLYTDKLIF.